This TCR beta chain stems from a study of response to subunit inactivated influenza vaccine. Whole-study results and caveats: Researchers suggested that each seasonal influenza vaccination recruits few new T cells.

This clonotype was picked up a small number of times. Its target is unknown. CDR1 is MNHNS, CDR2 SASEGT, per germline. V dropped 6 bases and J dropped 8; count of bases not matched to a gene: 7. The CDR3 is 14 residues long. In TCRdb, the RT-PCR reads were re-called with MiXCR into one record per CDR3 protein. The data show roughly 500,000 distinct CDR3 sequences, over 25% seen once. The clonotype comes from a man over 45 who received an inactivated influenza vaccine. Specimen: CD4+ T cells sorted from PBMCs, collected more than 4 days after vaccination. V gene TRBV6-1 combines with J gene TRBJ2-1; 10 nucleotides align to TRBD2. In DNA, the CDR3 is TGTGCCAGCAGAGCAAGCGGGGGGGCTTATGAGCAGTTCTTC. Translated, it gives CASRASGGAYEQFF.